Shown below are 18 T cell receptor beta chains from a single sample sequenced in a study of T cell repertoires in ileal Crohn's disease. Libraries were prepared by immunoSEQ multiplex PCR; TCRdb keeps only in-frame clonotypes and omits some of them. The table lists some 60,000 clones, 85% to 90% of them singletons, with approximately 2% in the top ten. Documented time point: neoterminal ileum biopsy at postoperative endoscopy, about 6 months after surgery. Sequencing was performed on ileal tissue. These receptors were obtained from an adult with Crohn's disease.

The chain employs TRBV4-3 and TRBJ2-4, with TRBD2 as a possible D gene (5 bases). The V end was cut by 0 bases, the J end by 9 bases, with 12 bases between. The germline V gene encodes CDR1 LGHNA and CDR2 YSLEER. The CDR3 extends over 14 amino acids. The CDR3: CASSQDLGVSIQYF. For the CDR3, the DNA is TGCGCCAGCAGCCAAGATCTCGGGGTCAGCATTCAGTACTTC.

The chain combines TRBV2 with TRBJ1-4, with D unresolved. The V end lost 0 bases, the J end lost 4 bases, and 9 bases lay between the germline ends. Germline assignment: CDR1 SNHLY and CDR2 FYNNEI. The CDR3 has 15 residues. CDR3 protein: CASSEAGSGNEKLFF. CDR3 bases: TGTGCCAGCAGTGAAGCAGGCTCGGGTAATGAAAAACTGTTTTTT.

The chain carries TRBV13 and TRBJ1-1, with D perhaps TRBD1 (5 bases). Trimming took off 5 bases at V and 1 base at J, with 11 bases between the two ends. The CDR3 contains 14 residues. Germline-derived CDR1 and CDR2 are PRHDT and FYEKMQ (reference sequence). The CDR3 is CASSAQGGNTEAFF. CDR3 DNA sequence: TGTGCCAGCAGCGCCCAGGGTGGGAACACTGAAGCTTTCTTT.

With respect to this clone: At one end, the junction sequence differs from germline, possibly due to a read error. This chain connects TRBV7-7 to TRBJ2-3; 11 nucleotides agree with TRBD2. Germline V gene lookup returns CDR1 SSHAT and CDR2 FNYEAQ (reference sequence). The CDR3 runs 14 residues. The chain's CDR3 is CASSPGLAGDTQYF. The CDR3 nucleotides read TGTGCTAGCAGCCCTGGACTAGCGGGAGATACGCAGTATTTT.

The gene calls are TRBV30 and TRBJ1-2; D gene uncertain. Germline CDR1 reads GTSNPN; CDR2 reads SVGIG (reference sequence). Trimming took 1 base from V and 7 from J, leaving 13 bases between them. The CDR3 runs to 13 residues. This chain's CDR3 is CAWSGPRSLGYTF. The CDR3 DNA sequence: TGTGCCTGGAGTGGGCCCAGGTCCCTTGGCTACACCTTC.

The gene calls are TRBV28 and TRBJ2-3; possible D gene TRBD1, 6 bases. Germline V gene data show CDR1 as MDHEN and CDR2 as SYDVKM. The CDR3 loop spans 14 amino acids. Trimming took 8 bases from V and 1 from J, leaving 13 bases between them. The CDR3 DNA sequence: TGTGCCAGCCGGGACACAAGAGGCACAGATACGCAGTATTTT. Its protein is CASRDTRGTDTQYF.

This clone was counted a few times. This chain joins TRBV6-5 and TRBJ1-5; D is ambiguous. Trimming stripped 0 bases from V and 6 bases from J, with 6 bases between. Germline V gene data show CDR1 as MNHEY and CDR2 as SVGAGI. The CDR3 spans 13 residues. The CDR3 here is CASSYSTGQPQHF. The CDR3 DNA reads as TGTGCCAGCAGTTACTCGACGGGTCAGCCCCAGCATTTT.

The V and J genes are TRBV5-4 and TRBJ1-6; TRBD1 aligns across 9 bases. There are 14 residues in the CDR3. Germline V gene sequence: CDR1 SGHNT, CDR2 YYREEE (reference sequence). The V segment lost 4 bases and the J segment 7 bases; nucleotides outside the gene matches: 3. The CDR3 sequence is CASSRGQGNSPLHF. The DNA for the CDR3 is TGTGCCAGCAGCCGAGGACAGGGGAATTCACCCCTCCACTTT.

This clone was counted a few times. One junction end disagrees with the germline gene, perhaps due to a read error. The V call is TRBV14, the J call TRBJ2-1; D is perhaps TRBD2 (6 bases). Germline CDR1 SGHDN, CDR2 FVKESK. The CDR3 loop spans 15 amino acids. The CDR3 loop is CASNQVGGGFSEQFF. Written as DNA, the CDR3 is TGTGCCAGCAACCAAGTCGGGGGTGGTTTTAGTGAGCAGTTCTTC. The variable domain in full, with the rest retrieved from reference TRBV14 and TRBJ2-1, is EAGVTQFPSHSVIEKGQTVTLRCDPISGHDNLYWYRRVMGKEIKFLLHFVKESKQDESGMPNNRFLAERTGGTYSTLKVQPAELEDSGVYFCASNQVGGGFSEQFFGPGTRLTVL.

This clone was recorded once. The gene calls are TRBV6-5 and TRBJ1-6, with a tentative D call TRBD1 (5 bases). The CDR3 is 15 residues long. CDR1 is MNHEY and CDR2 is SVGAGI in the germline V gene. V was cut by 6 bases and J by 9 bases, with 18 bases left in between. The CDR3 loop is CASSSRDLRSSPLHF. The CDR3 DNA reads TGTGCCAGCAGCTCCAGGGATTTGAGGAGTTCACCCCTCCACTTT.

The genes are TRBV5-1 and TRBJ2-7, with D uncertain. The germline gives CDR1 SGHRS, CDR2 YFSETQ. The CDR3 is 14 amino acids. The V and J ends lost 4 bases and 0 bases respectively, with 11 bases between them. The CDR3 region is CASSPEWGSYEQYV. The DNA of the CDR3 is TGCGCCAGCAGCCCGGAGTGGGGCTCCTACGAGCAGTACGTC.

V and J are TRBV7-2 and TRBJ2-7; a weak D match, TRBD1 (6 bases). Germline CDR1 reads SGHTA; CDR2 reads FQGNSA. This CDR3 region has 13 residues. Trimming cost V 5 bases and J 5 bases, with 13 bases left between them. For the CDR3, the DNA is TGTGCCAGCAGCCGTACAGGGTGGGACGAGCAGTACTTC. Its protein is CASSRTGWDEQYF.

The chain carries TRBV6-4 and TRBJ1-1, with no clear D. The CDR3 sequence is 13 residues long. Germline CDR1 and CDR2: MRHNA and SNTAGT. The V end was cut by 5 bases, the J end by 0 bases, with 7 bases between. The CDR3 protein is CASSTQLNTEAFF. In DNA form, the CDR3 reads TGTGCCAGCAGTACACAGTTGAACACTGAAGCTTTCTTT.

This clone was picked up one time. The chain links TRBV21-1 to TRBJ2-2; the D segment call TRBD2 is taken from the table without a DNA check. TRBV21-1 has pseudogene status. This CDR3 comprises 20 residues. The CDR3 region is CASSAKRGREGLRFPGELFF. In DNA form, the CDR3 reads TGTGCCAGCAGCGCTAAAAGGGGGAGGGAGGGCTTGAGATTTCCCGGGGAGCTGTTTTTT.

CDR3 loop: CATNPGQGGQPQHF. CDR3 DNA: TGTGCCACCAACCCGGGACAGGGGGGTCAGCCCCAGCATTTT. V usage is TRBV19 and J usage is TRBJ1-5; 11 bases map to TRBD1. Germline V gives CDR1 LNHDA, CDR2 SQIVND (reference sequence). The V gene end was trimmed by 10 bases and the J gene end by 6 bases; junction bases not matched to a gene: 8. The CDR3 contains 14 residues.

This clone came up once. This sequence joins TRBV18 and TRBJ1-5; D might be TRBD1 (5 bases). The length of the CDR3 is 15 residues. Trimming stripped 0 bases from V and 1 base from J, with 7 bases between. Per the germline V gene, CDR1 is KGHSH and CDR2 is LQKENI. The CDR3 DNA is TGTGCCAGCTCACCACCGGGGCGGAGCAATCAGCCCCAGCATTTT. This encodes CASSPPGRSNQPQHF.

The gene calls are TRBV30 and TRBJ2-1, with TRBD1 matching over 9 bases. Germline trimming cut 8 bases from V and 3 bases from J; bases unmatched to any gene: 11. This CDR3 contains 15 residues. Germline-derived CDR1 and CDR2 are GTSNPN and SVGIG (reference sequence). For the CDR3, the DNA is TGTGCCCTCCGTTTCCGGGGACAGGGCTACAATGAGCAGTTCTTC. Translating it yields CALRFRGQGYNEQFF.

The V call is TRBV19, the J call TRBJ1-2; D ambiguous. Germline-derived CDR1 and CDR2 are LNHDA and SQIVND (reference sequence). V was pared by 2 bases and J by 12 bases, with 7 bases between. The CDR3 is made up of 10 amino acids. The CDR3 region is CASSIQDHTF. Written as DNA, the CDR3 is TGTGCCAGTAGTATACAGGATCACACCTTC.